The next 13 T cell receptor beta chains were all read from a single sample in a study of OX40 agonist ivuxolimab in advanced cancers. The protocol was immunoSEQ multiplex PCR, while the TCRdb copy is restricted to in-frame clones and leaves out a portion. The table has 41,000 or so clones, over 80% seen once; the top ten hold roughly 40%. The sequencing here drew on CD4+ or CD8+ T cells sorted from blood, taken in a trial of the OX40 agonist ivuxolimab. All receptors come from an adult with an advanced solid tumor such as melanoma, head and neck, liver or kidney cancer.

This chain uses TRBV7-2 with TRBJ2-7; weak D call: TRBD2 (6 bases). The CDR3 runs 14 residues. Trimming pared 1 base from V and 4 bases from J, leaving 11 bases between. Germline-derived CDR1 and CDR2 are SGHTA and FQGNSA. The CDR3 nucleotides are TGTGCCAGCAGCTTAGGGACGGGGGAATACGAGCAGTACTTC. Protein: CASSLGTGEYEQYF.

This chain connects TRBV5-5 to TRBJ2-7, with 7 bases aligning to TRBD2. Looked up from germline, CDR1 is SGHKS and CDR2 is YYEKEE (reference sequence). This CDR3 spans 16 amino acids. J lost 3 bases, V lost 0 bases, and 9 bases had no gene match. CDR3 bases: TGTGCCAGCAGCTTGGGAATCGCGGGAGTTGTCTACGAGCAGTACTTC. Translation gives CASSLGIAGVVYEQYF.

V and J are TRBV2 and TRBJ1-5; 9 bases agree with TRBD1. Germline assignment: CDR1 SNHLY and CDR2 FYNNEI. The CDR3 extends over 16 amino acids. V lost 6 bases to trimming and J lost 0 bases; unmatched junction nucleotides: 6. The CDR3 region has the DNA TGTGCCAGCAGGAGGGACAGGGATGGTAGCAATCAGCCCCAGCATTTT. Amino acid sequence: CASRRDRDGSNQPQHF.

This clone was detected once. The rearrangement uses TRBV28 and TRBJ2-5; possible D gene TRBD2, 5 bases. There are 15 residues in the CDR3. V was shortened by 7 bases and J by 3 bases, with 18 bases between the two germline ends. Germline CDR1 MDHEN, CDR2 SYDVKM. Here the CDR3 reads CASKGAAIEEETQYF. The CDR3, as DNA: TGTGCCAGCAAGGGAGCCGCGATCGAGGAAGAGACCCAGTACTTC.

In nucleotides, the CDR3 is TGTGCCAGCAGCGTCGGGGGCGACTCGAGGGAGCAGTACTTC. Its protein product is CASSVGGDSREQYF. The V gene is TRBV9, the J gene TRBJ2-7; D may match TRBD1 or TRBD2 (6 bases each). The CDR3 runs to 14 residues. The V end was cut by 2 bases, the J end by 7 bases, with 16 bases between. Germline CDR1 reads SGDLS; CDR2 reads YYNGEE.

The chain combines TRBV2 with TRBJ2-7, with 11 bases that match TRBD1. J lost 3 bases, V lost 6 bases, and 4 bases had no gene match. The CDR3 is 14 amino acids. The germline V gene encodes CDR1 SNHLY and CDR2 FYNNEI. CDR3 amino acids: CASRDGTGGYEQYF. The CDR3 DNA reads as TGTGCCAGCAGGGATGGGACAGGGGGCTACGAGCAGTACTTC.

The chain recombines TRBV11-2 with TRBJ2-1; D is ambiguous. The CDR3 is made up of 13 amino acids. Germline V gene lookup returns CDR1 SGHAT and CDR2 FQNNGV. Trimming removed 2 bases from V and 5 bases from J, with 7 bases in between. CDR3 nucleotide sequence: TGTGCCAGCAGCTTAAGCAGCAACAATGAGCAGTTCTTC. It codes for CASSLSSNNEQFF.

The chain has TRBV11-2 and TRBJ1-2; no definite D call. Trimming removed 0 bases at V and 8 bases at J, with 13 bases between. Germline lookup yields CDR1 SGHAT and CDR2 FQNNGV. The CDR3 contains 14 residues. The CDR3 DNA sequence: TGTGCCAGCAGCTTAGATCGGTACAGAGCAGGCTACACCTTC. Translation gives CASSLDRYRAGYTF. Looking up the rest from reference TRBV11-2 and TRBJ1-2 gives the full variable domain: EAGVAQSPRYKIIEKRQSVAFWCNPISGHATLYWYQQILGQGPKLLIQFQNNGVVDDSQLPKDRFSAERLKGVDSTLKIQPAKLEDSAVYLCASSLDRYRAGYTFGSGTRLTVV.

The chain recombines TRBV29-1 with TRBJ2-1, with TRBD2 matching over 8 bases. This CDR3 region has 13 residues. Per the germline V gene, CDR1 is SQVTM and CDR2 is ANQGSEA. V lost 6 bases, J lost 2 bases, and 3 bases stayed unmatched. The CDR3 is CSVLLAAYNEQFF. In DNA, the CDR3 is TGCAGCGTCTTACTAGCGGCCTACAATGAGCAGTTCTTC.

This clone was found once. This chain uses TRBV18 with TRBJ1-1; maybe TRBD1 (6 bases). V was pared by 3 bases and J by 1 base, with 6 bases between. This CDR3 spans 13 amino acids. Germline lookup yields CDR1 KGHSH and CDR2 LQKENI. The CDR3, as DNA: TGTGCCAGCTCACCGGGGGCGAACACTGAAGCTTTCTTT. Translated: CASSPGANTEAFF.

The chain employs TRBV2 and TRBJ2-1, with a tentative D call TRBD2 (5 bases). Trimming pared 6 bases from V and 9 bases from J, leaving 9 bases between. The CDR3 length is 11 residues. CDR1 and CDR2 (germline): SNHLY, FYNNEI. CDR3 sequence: CASRASSEQFF. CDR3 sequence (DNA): TGTGCCAGCAGAGCTAGCAGTGAGCAGTTCTTC.

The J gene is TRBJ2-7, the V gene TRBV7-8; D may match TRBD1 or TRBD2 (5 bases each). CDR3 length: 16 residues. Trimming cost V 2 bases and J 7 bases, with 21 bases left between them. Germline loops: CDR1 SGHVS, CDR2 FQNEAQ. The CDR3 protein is CASSLMVSGTSGEQYF. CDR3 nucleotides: TGTGCCAGCAGCTTAATGGTTTCCGGGACCTCGGGTGAGCAGTACTTC.

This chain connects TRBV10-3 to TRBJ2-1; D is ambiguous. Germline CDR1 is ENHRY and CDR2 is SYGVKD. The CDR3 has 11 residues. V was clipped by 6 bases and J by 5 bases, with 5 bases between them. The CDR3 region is CAIRENNEQFF. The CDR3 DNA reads TGTGCCATCAGGGAGAACAATGAGCAGTTCTTC.